These 21 T cell receptor beta chains were sequenced from one sample in a study of blood T cell repertoires in COVID-19. Profiled with immunoSEQ multiplex PCR; TCRdb holds only in-frame clones, not every one. The sample holds some 130,000 clones; around 83% are singletons and the top ten take about a sixth. The sample consisted of PBMCs or T cells enriched from blood (not recorded which). Receptors originate from a man under 40 who had recovered from COVID-19.

CDR3 in DNA: TGTGCCTGGCAGGGGGGCACTGAAGCTTTCTTT. Its protein product is CAWQGGTEAFF. V and J are TRBV30 and TRBJ1-1; the match to TRBD1 covers 7 bases. The V and J ends lost 5 bases and 4 bases, in that order; junction bases with no gene match: 1. CDR3 length: 11 amino acids. Germline-derived CDR1 and CDR2 are GTSNPN and SVGIG (reference sequence).

This chain uses TRBV7-9 with TRBJ1-1, with D unclear. Trimming left V 6 bases short and J 0 bases short, with 17 bases between. This CDR3 is 16 amino acids long. Germline lookup yields CDR1 SEHNR and CDR2 FQNEAQ (reference sequence). CDR3 coding DNA: TGTGCCAGCAGATCAACCAGCCGGGGAATGAACACTGAAGCTTTCTTT. Amino acid sequence: CASRSTSRGMNTEAFF.

This clone was seen more than once but under ten times. The chain joins TRBV5-1 to TRBJ1-1; no firm D call. CDR3 length: 15 amino acids. Trimming cost V 0 bases and J 0 bases, with 9 bases left between them. Germline V CDR1 and CDR2: SGHRS, YFSETQ. The CDR3 protein is CASSLGAEMNTEAFF. In DNA form, the CDR3 reads TGCGCCAGCAGCTTGGGGGCAGAGATGAACACTGAAGCTTTCTTT.

This rearrangement joins TRBV15 to TRBJ2-7, with 8 positions matching TRBD1. Germline CDR1 LNHNV, CDR2 YYDKDF (reference sequence). Trimming removed 0 bases from V and 2 bases from J; junction bases left unmatched: 6. This CDR3 is 16 amino acids long. CDR3 nucleotide sequence: TGTGCCACCAGCAGAGATCGGATACAGGGGGCCTACGAGCAGTACTTC. Amino acids: CATSRDRIQGAYEQYF.

This rearrangement joins TRBV3-1 (or the pseudogene TRBV3-2) to TRBJ1-5; the D is unclear. Trimming removed 1 base from V and 0 bases from J, with 7 bases in between. Germline V gives CDR1 LGHDT, CDR2 YNNKEL (reference sequence). This CDR3 is built from 15 residues. The DNA for the CDR3 is TGTGCCAGCAGCCAAGGTCACAATAGCAATCAGCCCCAGCATTTT. This gives the protein CASSQGHNSNQPQHF.

This chain joins TRBV4-1 and TRBJ1-5, with D possibly matching TRBD1 (5 bases). Germline CDR1 MGHRA, CDR2 YSYEKL. The CDR3 runs 15 residues. The V and J ends lost 0 bases and 3 bases respectively, with 9 bases between them. The CDR3 region is CASSQEGGVNQPQHF. For the CDR3, the DNA is TGCGCCAGCAGCCAAGAAGGAGGGGTCAATCAGCCCCAGCATTTT.

V and J are TRBV6-5 and TRBJ1-4; D remains ambiguous. The CDR3 runs 13 residues. Germline loops: CDR1 MNHEY, CDR2 SVGAGI. Trimming stripped 5 bases from V and 8 bases from J, with 12 bases between. In nucleotides, the CDR3 is TGTGCCAGCAGTACCCGAGAGCACGAAAAACTGTTTTTT. Translated, it gives CASSTREHEKLFF.

As to this clone: Other nucleotide sequences from this sample produce the same CDR3. The genes are TRBV7-9 and TRBJ2-3; D remains ambiguous. Trimming took off 1 base at V and 6 bases at J, with 5 bases between the two ends. The CDR3 extends over 12 amino acids. Germline CDR1 and CDR2: SEHNR and FQNEAQ (reference sequence). This CDR3 is CASSLDQDTQYF. The DNA of the CDR3 is TGTGCCAGCAGCTTAGATCAGGATACGCAGTATTTT. The complete variable domain, with remaining parts taken from reference TRBV7-9 and TRBJ2-3, reads DTGVSQNPRHKITKRGQNVTFRCDPISEHNRLYWYRQTLGQGPEFLTYFQNEAQLEKSRLLSDRFSAERPKGSFSTLEIQRTEQGDSAMYLCASSLDQDTQYFGPGTRLTVL.

This chain uses TRBV11-2 with TRBJ2-1; 11 positions match TRBD2. Germline loops: CDR1 SGHAT, CDR2 FQNNGV. J lost 13 bases, V lost 4 bases, and 12 bases had no gene match. CDR3 length: 15 residues. Here the CDR3 DNA reads TGTGCCAGCAGCTCCACTAGCGGGAGAGATATTCAACAGTTCTTC. This sequence encodes CASSSTSGRDIQQFF.

Points on this clone: The same CDR3 can be traced to other DNA sequences in this sample. This chain links TRBV5-1 with TRBJ1-4, with 11 nucleotides matching TRBD1. The trim removed 0 bases at V and 7 bases at J, leaving 2 bases unmatched. The CDR3 sequence is 15 residues long. Germline CDR1 SGHRS, CDR2 YFSETQ. CDR3 amino acids: CASSLAGQGGEKLFF. The CDR3 DNA follows: TGCGCCAGCAGCTTGGCGGGACAGGGGGGTGAAAAACTGTTTTTT.

The chain combines TRBV6-1 with TRBJ1-5; TRBD1 matches at 7 bases. Per germline, CDR1 MNHNS and CDR2 SASEGT. J lost 1 base, V lost 6 bases, and 3 bases had no gene match. The CDR3 consists of 14 residues. The CDR3 region has the DNA TGTGCCAGCAGACAGGGGCTAAGCAATCAGCCCCAGCATTTT. Translated: CASRQGLSNQPQHF.

The chain combines TRBV4-2 with TRBJ2-5; 8 nucleotides align to TRBD2. Germline trimming cut 1 base from V and 0 bases from J; bases unmatched to any gene: 7. CDR1 is LGHNA and CDR2 is YNFKEQ in the germline V gene. The CDR3 extends over 17 amino acids. The DNA of the CDR3 is TGTGCCAGCAGCCAAGGGGGGGATAGCGGGAACCAAGAGACCCAGTACTTC. It translates to CASSQGGDSGNQETQYF.

V is TRBV29-1 and J is TRBJ2-1, with a possible D match to TRBD2 (5 bases). Germline V CDR1 and CDR2: SQVTM, ANQGSEA. Between the trimmed V and J ends, which lost 7 bases and 5 bases, there was a span of 9 bases. This CDR3 contains 11 residues. The CDR3: CSAATNNEQFF. The CDR3 DNA is TGCAGCGCCGCGACTAACAATGAGCAGTTCTTC.

V and J are TRBV10-3 and TRBJ1-1, with TRBD1 as a possible D gene (5 bases). Germline loops: CDR1 ENHRY, CDR2 SYGVKD. The CDR3 contains 13 residues. Trimming pared 7 bases from V and 4 bases from J, leaving 13 bases between. CDR3 sequence: CAIKTTELTEAFF. The CDR3 region has the DNA TGTGCCATCAAAACGACAGAGCTCACTGAAGCTTTCTTT.

The chain links TRBV6-5 to TRBJ1-1; 10 nucleotides align to TRBD1. V lost 7 bases and J lost 4; bases outside the gene matches: 6. The CDR3 totals 14 residues. CDR1 and CDR2 (germline): MNHEY, SVGAGI. The CDR3 region has the DNA TGTGCCAGCACCGGGACAGGGGAAGTCACTGAAGCTTTCTTT. Translating it yields CASTGTGEVTEAFF.

This sequence joins TRBV7-7 and TRBJ2-7; 12 nucleotides line up with TRBD2. Germline values: CDR1 SSHAT, CDR2 FNYEAQ (reference sequence). This CDR3 is built from 17 residues. V shed 2 bases, J shed 2 bases, and the junction held 7 bases outside the gene matches. The CDR3 region is CASSLPSPSGRAYEQYF. Written as DNA, the CDR3 is TGTGCCAGCAGCTTACCCTCTCCTAGCGGGAGGGCCTACGAGCAGTACTTC. The full variable domain, completed using reference TRBV7-7 and TRBJ2-7, is GAGVSQSPRYKVTKRGQDVTLRCDPISSHATLYWYQQALGQGPEFLTYFNYEAQPDKSGLPSDRFSAERPEGSISTLTIQRTEQRDSAMYRCASSLPSPSGRAYEQYFGPGTRLTVT.

The CDR3 loop is CASSRIGTGESPLHF. DNA for the CDR3: TGTGCCAGCAGTCGAATCGGGACAGGGGAATCACCCCTCCACTTT. This rearrangement joins TRBV28 to TRBJ1-6; TRBD1 aligns across 10 bases. The V gene end was trimmed by 5 bases and the J gene end by 10 bases; junction bases not matched to a gene: 8. The CDR3 extends over 15 amino acids. The germline gives CDR1 MDHEN, CDR2 SYDVKM.

The CDR3 here is CASSIGSGVTEAFF. Here the CDR3 DNA reads TGTGCCAGTAGTATAGGATCCGGGGTCACTGAAGCTTTCTTT. The gene calls are TRBV19 and TRBJ1-1, with unresolved D. The germline V gene has CDR1 LNHDA and CDR2 SQIVND (reference sequence). The V end was cut by 1 base, the J end by 4 bases, with 10 bases between. The CDR3 length is 14 residues. Drawing the rest from reference TRBV19 and TRBJ1-1, the complete variable domain is DGGITQSPKYLFRKEGQNVTLSCEQNLNHDAMYWYRQDPGQGLRLIYYSQIVNDFQKGDIAEGYSVSREKKESFPLTVTSAQKNPTAFYLCASSIGSGVTEAFFGQGTRLTVV.

The chain links TRBV6-7 to TRBJ2-1, with 10 bases fitting TRBD1. TRBV6-7 is noted as an ORF with a role that remains uncertain. The CDR3 runs 16 residues. V was pared by 6 bases and J by 4 bases, with 9 bases of the junction left unmatched. DNA for the CDR3: TGTGCCAGCAGAAAGAGACCGGGACAGGGGTACAATGAGCAGTTCTTC. Protein sequence: CASRKRPGQGYNEQFF.

The V call is TRBV7-2, the J call TRBJ2-1, with TRBD2 matching over 9 bases. The CDR3 covers 15 residues. The V segment lost 0 bases and the J segment 6 bases; nucleotides outside the gene matches: 3. Germline V gene data show CDR1 as SGHTA and CDR2 as FQGNSA. CDR3 loop: CASSLAGTSSNEQFF. The CDR3 DNA sequence: TGTGCCAGCAGCTTAGCCGGGACTAGCAGCAATGAGCAGTTCTTC.

V is TRBV19 and J is TRBJ2-4; 7 bases line up with TRBD1. Germline values: CDR1 LNHDA, CDR2 SQIVND (reference sequence). V shed 2 bases, J shed 7 bases, and the junction held 14 bases outside the gene matches. This CDR3 is built from 17 residues. CDR3 nucleotide sequence: TGTGCCAGTAGTATATCATCTTGGGGACAGACATATAACATTCAGTACTTC. As protein: CASSISSWGQTYNIQYF. Drawing the rest from reference TRBV19 and TRBJ2-4, the complete variable domain is DGGITQSPKYLFRKEGQNVTLSCEQNLNHDAMYWYRQDPGQGLRLIYYSQIVNDFQKGDIAEGYSVSREKKESFPLTVTSAQKNPTAFYLCASSISSWGQTYNIQYFGAGTRLSVL.